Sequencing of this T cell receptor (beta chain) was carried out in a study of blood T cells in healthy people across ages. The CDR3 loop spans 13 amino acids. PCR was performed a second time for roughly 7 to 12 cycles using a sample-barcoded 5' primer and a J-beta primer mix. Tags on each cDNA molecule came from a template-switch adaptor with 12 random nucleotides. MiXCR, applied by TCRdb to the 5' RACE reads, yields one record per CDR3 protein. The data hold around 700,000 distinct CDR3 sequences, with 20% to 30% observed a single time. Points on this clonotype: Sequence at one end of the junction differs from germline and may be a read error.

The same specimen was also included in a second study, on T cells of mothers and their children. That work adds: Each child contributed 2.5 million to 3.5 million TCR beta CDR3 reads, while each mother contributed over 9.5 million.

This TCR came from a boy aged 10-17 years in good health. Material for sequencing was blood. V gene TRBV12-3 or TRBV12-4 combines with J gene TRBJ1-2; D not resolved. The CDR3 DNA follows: TGTGCCAGTAGTTTAGAAATCGACTATGGCTACACCTTC. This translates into CASSLEIDYGYTF.